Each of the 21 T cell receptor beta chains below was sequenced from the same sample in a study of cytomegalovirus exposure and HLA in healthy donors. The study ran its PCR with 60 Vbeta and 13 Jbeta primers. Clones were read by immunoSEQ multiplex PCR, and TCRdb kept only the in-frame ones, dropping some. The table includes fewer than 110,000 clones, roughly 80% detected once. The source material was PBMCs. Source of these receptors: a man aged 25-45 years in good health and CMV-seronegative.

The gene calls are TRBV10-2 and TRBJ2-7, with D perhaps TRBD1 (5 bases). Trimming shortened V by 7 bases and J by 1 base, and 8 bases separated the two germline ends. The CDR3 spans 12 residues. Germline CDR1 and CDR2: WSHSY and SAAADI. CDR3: CASKDISYEQYF. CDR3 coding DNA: TGCGCCAGCAAGGACATTTCCTACGAGCAGTACTTC.

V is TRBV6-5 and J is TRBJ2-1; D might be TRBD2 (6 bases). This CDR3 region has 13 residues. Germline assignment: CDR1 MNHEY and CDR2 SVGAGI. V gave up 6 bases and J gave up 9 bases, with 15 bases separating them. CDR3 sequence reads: CASSRRVGVEQFF. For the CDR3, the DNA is TGTGCCAGCAGCCGGAGGGTGGGCGTTGAGCAGTTCTTC.

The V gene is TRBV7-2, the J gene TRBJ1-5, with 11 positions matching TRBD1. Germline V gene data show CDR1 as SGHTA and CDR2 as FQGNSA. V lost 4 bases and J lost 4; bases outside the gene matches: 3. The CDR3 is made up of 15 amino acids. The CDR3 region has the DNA TGTGCCAGCAGCTGGGACAGGGGGGGAAATCAGCCCCAGCATTTT. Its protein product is CASSWDRGGNQPQHF.

CDR3 coding DNA: TGTGCCAGTAGTCCGGGGTCGGTCACTGAAGCTTTCTTT. Encoded protein: CASSPGSVTEAFF. This chain links TRBV19 with TRBJ1-1; D unresolved. Trimming removed 5 bases at V and 4 bases at J, with 11 bases between. CDR1 is LNHDA, CDR2 SQIVND, per germline (reference sequence). The CDR3 consists of 13 residues.

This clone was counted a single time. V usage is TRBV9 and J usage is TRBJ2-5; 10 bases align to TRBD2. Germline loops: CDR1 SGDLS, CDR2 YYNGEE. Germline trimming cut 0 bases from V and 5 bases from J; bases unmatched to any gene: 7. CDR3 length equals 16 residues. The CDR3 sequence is CASSVGASGSTETQYF. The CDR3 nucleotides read TGTGCCAGCAGCGTAGGAGCTAGCGGGAGCACCGAGACCCAGTACTTC.

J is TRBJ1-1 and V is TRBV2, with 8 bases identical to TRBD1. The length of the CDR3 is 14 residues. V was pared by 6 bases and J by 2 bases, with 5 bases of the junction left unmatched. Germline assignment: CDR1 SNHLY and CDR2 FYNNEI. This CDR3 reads CASRYRGLNTEAFF. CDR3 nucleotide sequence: TGTGCCAGCAGGTACAGGGGGTTAAACACTGAAGCTTTCTTT.

CDR3 amino acids: CASTDSYEQYF. The CDR3 nucleotides are TGCGCCAGCACCGACAGTTACGAGCAGTACTTC. The chain employs TRBV10-2 and TRBJ2-7, with D possibly being TRBD1 (5 bases). In germline, CDR1 is WSHSY, CDR2 SAAADI. This CDR3 comprises 11 residues. The V end lost 7 bases, the J end lost 4 bases, and 8 bases lay between the germline ends.

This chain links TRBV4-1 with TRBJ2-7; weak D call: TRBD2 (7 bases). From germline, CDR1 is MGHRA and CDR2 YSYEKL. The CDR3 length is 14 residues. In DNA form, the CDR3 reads TGCGCAGTGGGGGGGGGCTCCAGCTCCTACGAGCAGTACTTC. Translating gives CAVGGGSSSYEQYF.

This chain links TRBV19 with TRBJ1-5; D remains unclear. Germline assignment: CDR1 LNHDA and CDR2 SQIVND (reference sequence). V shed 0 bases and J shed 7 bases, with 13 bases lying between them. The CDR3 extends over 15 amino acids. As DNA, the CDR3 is TGTGCCAGTAGTATAGAAAATGGAGGGAGGCAGCCCCAGCATTTT. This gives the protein CASSIENGGRQPQHF.

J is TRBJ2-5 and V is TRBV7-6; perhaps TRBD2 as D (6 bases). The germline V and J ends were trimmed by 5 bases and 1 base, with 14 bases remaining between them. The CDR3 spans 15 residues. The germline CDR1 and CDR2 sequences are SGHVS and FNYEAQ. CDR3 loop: CASSLVGGTQETQYF. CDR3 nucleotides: TGTGCCAGCAGCCTGGTTGGGGGGACCCAAGAGACCCAGTACTTC.

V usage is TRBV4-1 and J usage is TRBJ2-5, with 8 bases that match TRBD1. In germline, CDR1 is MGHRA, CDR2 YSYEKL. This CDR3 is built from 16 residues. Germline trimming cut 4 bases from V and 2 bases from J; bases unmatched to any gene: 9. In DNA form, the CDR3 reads TGCGCCAGCAGCCGAACAGGGGGGCGTTGGCAAGAGACCCAGTACTTC. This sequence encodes CASSRTGGRWQETQYF.

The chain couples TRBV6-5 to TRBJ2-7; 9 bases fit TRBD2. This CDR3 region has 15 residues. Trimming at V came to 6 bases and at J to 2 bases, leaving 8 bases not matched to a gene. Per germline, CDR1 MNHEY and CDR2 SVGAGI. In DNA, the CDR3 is TGTGCCAGCAGGACCACAAGCGGGGGGCCCTACGAGCAGTACTTC. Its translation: CASRTTSGGPYEQYF.

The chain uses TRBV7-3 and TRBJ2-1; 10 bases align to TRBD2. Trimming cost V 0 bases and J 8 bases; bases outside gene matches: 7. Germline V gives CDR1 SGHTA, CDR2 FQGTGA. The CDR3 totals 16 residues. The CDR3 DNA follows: TGTGCCAGCAGCTTAACGGGACTAGCGCCGAGGGATGAGCAGTTCTTC. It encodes CASSLTGLAPRDEQFF.

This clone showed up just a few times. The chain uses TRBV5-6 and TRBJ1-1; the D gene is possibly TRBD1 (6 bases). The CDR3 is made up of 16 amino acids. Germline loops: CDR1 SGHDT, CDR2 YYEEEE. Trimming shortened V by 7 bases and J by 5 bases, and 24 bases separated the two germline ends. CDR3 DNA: TGTGCCAGCCACAGGGCCCTACAGGGAGCAAGGACTGAAGCTTTCTTT. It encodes CASHRALQGARTEAFF.

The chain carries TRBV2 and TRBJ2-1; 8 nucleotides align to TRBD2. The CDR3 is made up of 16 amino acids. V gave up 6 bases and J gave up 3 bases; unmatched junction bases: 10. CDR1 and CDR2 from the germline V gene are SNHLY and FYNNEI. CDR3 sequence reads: CASSVRTSRHYNEQFF. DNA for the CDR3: TGTGCCAGCAGCGTTCGGACTAGCCGACACTACAATGAGCAGTTCTTC.

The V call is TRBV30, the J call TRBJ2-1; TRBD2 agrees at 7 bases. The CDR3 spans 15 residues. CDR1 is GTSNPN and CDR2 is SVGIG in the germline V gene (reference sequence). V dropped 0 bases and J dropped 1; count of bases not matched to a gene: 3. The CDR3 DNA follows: TGTGCCTGGAGTGTCGGCGGGGGATCCTACAATGAGCAGTTCTTC. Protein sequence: CAWSVGGGSYNEQFF. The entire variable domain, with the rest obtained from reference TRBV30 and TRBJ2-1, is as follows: SQTIHQWPATLVQPVGSPLSLECTVEGTSNPNLYWYRQAAGRGLQLLFYSVGIGQISSEVPQNLSASRPQDRQFILSSKKLLLSDSGFYLCAWSVGGGSYNEQFFGPGTRLTVL.

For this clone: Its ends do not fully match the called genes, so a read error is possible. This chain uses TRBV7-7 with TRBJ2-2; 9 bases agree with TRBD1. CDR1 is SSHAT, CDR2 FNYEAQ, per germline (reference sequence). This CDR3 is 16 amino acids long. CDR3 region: CASSLAPGQGTGELFF. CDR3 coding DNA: TGTGCTAGCAGCCTCGCCCCGGGACAGGGAACCGGGGAGCTGTTTTTT.

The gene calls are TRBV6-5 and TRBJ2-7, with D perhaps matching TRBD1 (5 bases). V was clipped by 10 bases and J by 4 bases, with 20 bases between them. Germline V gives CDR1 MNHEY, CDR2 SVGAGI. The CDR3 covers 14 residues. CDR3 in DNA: TGTGCCACCTCGGCTCCGAGACAGCCGTACGAGCAGTACTTC. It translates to CATSAPRQPYEQYF.

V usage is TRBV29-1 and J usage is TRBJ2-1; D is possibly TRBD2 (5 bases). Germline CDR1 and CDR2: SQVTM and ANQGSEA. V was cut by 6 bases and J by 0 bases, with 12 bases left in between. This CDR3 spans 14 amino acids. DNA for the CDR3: TGCAGCGTCTCCGGGGAGAGCTCCTACAATGAGCAGTTCTTC. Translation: CSVSGESSYNEQFF.

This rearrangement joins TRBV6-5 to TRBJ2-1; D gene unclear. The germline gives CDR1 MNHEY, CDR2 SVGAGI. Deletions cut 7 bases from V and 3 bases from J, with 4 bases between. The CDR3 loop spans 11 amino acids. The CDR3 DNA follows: TGTGCCAGCAACAACTACAATGAGCAGTTCTTC. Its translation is CASNNYNEQFF.

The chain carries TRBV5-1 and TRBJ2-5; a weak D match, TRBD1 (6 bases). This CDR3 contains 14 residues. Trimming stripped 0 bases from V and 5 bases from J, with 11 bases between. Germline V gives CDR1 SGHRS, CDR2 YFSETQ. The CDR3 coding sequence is TGCGCCAGCAGCTTGGCCCGCCAGGGGGAGACCCAGTACTTC. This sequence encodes CASSLARQGETQYF. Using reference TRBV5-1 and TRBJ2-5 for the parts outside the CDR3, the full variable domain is KAGVTQTPRYLIKTRGQQVTLSCSPISGHRSVSWYQQTPGQGLQFLFEYFSETQRNKGNFPGRFSGRQFSNSRSEMNVSTLELGDSALYLCASSLARQGETQYFGPGTRLLVL.